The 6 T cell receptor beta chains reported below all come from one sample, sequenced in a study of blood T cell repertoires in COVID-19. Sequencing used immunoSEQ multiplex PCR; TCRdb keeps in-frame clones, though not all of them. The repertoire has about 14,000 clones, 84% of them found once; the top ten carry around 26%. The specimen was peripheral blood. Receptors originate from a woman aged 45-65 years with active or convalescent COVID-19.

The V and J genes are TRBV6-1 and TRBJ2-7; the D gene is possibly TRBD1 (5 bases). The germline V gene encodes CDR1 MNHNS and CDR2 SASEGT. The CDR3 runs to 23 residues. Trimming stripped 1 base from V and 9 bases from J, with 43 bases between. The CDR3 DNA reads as TGTGCCAGCAGTGAAGAAGGAGCGTTAGGGGCCCCTAATCCCCTTCGGCCCCAACGCAGGCAGTACTTC. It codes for CASSEEGALGAPNPLRPQRRQYF.

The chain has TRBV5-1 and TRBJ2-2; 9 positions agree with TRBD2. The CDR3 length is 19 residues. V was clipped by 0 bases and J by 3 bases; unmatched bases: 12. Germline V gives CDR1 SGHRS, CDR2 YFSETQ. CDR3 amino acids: CASSLESLLSGGYTGELFF. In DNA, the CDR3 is TGCGCCAGCAGCTTGGAGTCCCTCCTTAGCGGGGGATACACCGGGGAGCTGTTTTTT.

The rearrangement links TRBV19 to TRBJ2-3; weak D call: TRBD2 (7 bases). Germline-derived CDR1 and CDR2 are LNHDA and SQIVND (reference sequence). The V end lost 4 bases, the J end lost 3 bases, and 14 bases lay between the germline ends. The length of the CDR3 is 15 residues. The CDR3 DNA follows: TGTGCCAGTAGTAAGGGGGGGCAGGTAACAGATACGCAGTATTTT. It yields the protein CASSKGGQVTDTQYF.

The CDR3 DNA reads TGTGCCAGCAGTGAAGGGGCCAAATACGAGCAGTACTTC. Protein sequence: CASSEGAKYEQYF. The V and J genes are TRBV2 and TRBJ2-7; D gene uncertain. CDR1 is SNHLY, CDR2 FYNNEI, per germline. V lost 1 base and J 4 bases, leaving 8 bases between the germline ends. The CDR3 has 13 amino acids.

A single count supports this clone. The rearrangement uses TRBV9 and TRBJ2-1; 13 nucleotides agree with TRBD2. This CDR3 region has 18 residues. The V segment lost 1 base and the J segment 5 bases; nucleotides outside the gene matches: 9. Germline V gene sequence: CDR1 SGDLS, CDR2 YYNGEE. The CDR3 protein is CASSVYPLGLAGNNEQFF. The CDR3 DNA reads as TGTGCCAGCAGCGTATACCCCCTGGGACTAGCGGGGAACAATGAGCAGTTCTTC.

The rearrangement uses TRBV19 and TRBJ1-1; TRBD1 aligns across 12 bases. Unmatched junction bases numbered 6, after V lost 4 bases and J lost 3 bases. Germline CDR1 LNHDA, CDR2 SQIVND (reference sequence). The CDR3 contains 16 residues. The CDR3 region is CASSRGTGGLYTEAFF. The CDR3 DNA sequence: TGTGCCAGTAGTAGGGGGACAGGGGGCCTATACACTGAAGCTTTCTTT.